The next 10 T cell receptor beta chains were all read from a single sample in a study of Ad26.COV2.S vaccination and SARS-CoV-2 variants. This sample's treatment: some 20 received Ad26.COV2.S at low or high dose, single or two shots; 5 received placebo; per-sample allocation not given. Sampling was performed 63 days after the first vaccine or placebo injection. Profiled with immunoSEQ multiplex PCR; TCRdb holds only in-frame clones, not every one. Among 430,000 or so clones, roughly 87% were seen once, and the ten largest hold about 2.4%. The sequenced sample was peripheral blood, obtained in a trial of Ad26.COV2.S vaccine versus placebo. Receptor source: a person between 18 and 65 years old who received the Ad26.COV2.S COVID-19 vaccine or a placebo.

The rearrangement joins TRBV5-4 to TRBJ1-6; 9 positions agree with TRBD1. After removal of 0 bases from V and 13 bases from J, the junction contained 8 bases not matched to a gene. The germline V gene encodes CDR1 SGHNT and CDR2 YYREEE (reference sequence). The CDR3 sequence is 15 residues long. The CDR3 region is CASSLVAGQGIPLHF. In nucleotides, the CDR3 is TGTGCCAGCAGCTTGGTGGCGGGACAGGGTATCCCCCTCCACTTT.

With respect to this clone: The same CDR3 is also encoded by other DNA sequences in this sample. This rearrangement joins TRBV7-3 to TRBJ1-1; D ambiguous. Germline V gene sequence: CDR1 SGHTA, CDR2 FQGTGA. This CDR3 is 13 amino acids long. The V and J ends lost 0 bases and 8 bases respectively, with 10 bases between them. The CDR3 spells CASSLTPGTEAFF. DNA of the CDR3: TGTGCCAGCAGCTTAACGCCGGGAACCGAAGCTTTCTTT.

The rearrangement uses TRBV5-4 and TRBJ2-2; D remains unclear. The V gene's germline CDR1 is SGHNT and CDR2 YYREEE (reference sequence). This CDR3 region has 12 residues. V lost 8 bases and J lost 1, with 6 bases in between. CDR3 DNA: TGTGCCAGTTTAAAGAACACCGGGGAGCTGTTTTTT. The encoded protein is CASLKNTGELFF.

The gene calls are TRBV15 and TRBJ1-1, with TRBD1 as a possible D gene (6 bases). Deletions cut 5 bases from V and 6 bases from J, with 10 bases between. In germline, CDR1 is LNHNV, CDR2 YYDKDF (reference sequence). The CDR3 is 12 residues long. For the CDR3, the DNA is TGTGCCACCAGCGCGTACAGGGCTGAAGCTTTCTTT. Its translation is CATSAYRAEAFF.

This rearrangement joins TRBV15 to TRBJ2-3; 8 nucleotides match TRBD2. The CDR3 is 20 amino acids. V shed 4 bases, J shed 4 bases, and the junction held 22 bases outside the gene matches. Per germline, CDR1 LNHNV and CDR2 YYDKDF (reference sequence). The CDR3 region has the DNA TGTGCCACCAGCAACCTACTAGGACGGCCTCCCGGGGGGGCCGCAGATACGCAGTATTTT. It specifies CATSNLLGRPPGGAADTQYF.

V and J are TRBV30 and TRBJ1-2, with 10 bases fitting TRBD1. This CDR3 region has 15 residues. CDR1 and CDR2 (germline): GTSNPN, SVGIG (reference sequence). V dropped 2 bases and J dropped 5; count of bases not matched to a gene: 8. CDR3 coding DNA: TGTGCCTGGAGTTTTGGGACAGGGGTTGTATATGGCTACACCTTC. Its protein product is CAWSFGTGVVYGYTF.

The chain uses TRBV24-1 and TRBJ2-3; TRBD2 agrees at 13 bases. The CDR3 spans 17 residues. The germline gives CDR1 KGHDR, CDR2 SFDVKD. Trimming cost V 4 bases and J 2 bases; bases outside gene matches: 5. CDR3 loop: CATSETTSGGHTDTQYF. The CDR3 DNA follows: TGTGCCACCAGTGAAACGACTAGCGGGGGGCACACAGATACGCAGTATTTT.

This clone appeared once. V and J are TRBV5-1 and TRBJ2-1; maybe TRBD1 (6 bases). Per germline, CDR1 SGHRS and CDR2 YFSETQ. This CDR3 spans 14 amino acids. V was clipped by 4 bases and J by 4 bases, with 12 bases between them. In DNA, the CDR3 is TGCGCCAGCAGCCCCGGACAGATATACAATGAGCAGTTCTTC. Its translation is CASSPGQIYNEQFF.

With respect to this clone: Within the sample, other DNA sequences also encode this same CDR3. V and J are TRBV9 and TRBJ2-1, with D possibly matching TRBD1 (6 bases). This CDR3 contains 13 residues. Germline V CDR1 and CDR2: SGDLS, YYNGEE. V gave up 0 bases and J gave up 5 bases, with 6 bases separating them. The CDR3 protein is CASSVGGHNEQFF. In nucleotides, the CDR3 is TGTGCCAGCAGCGTAGGGGGGCACAATGAGCAGTTCTTC.

The chain combines TRBV11-3 with TRBJ2-1, with D possibly matching TRBD2 (5 bases). The CDR3 has 12 amino acids. CDR1 and CDR2 (germline): SGHNT, YENEEA. The V end lost 7 bases, the J end lost 9 bases, and 13 bases lay between the germline ends. DNA of the CDR3: TGTGCCAGCAAGCTAAGCGGCAGTGAGCAGTTCTTC. Amino acid sequence: CASKLSGSEQFF.